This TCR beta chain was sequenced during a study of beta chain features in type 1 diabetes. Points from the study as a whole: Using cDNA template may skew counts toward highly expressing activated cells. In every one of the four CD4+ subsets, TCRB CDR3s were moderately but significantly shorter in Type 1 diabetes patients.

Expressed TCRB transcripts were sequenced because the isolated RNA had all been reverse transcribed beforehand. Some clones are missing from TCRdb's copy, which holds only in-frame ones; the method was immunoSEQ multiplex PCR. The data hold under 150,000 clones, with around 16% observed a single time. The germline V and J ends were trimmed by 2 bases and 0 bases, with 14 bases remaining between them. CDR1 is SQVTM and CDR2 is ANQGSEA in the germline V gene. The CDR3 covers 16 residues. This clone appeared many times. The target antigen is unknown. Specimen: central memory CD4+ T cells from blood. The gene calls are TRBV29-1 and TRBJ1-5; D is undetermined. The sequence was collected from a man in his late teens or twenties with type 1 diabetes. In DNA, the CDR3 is TGCAGCGTTGAAACTGGCAGTGGCCTTAGCAATCAGCCCCAGCATTTT. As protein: CSVETGSGLSNQPQHF.